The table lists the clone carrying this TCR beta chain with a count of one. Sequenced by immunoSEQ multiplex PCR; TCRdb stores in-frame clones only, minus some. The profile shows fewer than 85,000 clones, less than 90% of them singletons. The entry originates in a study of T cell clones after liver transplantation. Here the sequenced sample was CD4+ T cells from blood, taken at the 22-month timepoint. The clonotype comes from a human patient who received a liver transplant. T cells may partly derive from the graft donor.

CDR3 nucleotides: TGTGCCAGCAGCCAAGCGGAAAGAGCTGAAAAACTGTTTTTT. Translating it yields CASSQAERAEKLFF. The chain links TRBV14 to TRBJ1-4; no clear D. Trimming stripped 1 base from V and 7 bases from J, with 10 bases between. The CDR3 runs 14 residues. Germline-derived CDR1 and CDR2 are SGHDN and FVKESK.